This TCR beta chain was profiled in a study of molecular identifiers for immune sequencing clone quantification. A word on this clonotype: This may stem from a read error, because a much larger clone lies one nucleotide away.

The CDR3 sequence is 13 residues long. Germline V gene sequence: CDR1 SGHKS, CDR2 YYEKEE (reference sequence). V lost 10 bases to trimming and J lost 7 bases, with 17 bases between them. TCRdb re-called the PCR reads with MiXCR, one entry per CDR3 protein. The sample shows about 320,000 distinct CDR3 sequences, around a fifth of them seen only once. This TCR derives from a human donor in good health. Some libraries in this study had Jurkat cell RNA spiked in. This chain links TRBV5-5 with TRBJ2-2; D unresolved. The sequenced sample was naive CD8+ T cells from blood, with Jurkat cell RNA spiked in. This sample's subset: FACS-sorted CD8+CD4-CCR7+CD45RA+ naive T cells. In DNA, the CDR3 is TGTGCCGGCACTTTCCTGAGATACGGGGAGCTGTTTTTT. This gives the protein CAGTFLRYGELFF.